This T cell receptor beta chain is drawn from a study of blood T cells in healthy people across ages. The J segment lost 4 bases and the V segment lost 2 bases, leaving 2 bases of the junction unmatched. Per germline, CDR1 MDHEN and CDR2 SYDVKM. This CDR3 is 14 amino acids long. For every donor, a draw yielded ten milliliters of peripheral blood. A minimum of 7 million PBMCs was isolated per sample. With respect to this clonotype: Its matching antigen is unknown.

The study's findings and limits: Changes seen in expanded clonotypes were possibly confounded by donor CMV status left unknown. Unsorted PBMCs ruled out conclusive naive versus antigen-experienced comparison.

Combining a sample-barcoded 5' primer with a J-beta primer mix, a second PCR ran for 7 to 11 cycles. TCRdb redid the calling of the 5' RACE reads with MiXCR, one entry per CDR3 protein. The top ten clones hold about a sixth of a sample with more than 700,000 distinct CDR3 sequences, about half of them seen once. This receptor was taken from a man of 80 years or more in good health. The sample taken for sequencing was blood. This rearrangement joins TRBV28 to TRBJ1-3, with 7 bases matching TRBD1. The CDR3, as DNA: TGTGCCAGCAGTTTAGCAGGGGGAGGAAACACCATATATTTT. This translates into CASSLAGGGNTIYF.